A single sample gave rise to the 5 T cell receptor beta chains below, sequenced in a study of Tregs in tolerant kidney transplant recipients. Here immunoSEQ multiplex PCR was the method, and the copy in TCRdb shows in-frame clones only, minus some. Among roughly 66,000 clones listed, roughly 92% were seen once. The input for sequencing was CD8+ T cells from blood, taken before the transplant. These receptors came from a human donor who received a combined kidney and bone marrow transplant.

The chain joins TRBV15 to TRBJ2-3; 7 positions agree with TRBD2. CDR3 length: 13 amino acids. Unmatched junction bases numbered 4, after V lost 5 bases and J lost 5 bases. CDR1 LNHNV and CDR2 YYDKDF come from the germline V gene (reference sequence). The DNA of the CDR3 is TGTGCCACCAGCGGTGGGGGGGAAGATACGCAGTATTTT. It codes for CATSGGGEDTQYF.

This chain links TRBV7-9 with TRBJ2-2; TRBD2 might be the D (5 bases). The CDR3 sequence is 14 residues long. Germline loops: CDR1 SEHNR, CDR2 FQNEAQ (reference sequence). V was pared by 1 base and J by 7 bases, with 10 bases between. CDR3 sequence reads: CASSLDAGVGELFF. CDR3 DNA sequence: TGTGCCAGCAGCTTAGACGCCGGGGTCGGGGAGCTGTTTTTT.

The chain joins TRBV28 to TRBJ2-7, with a weak D call TRBD1 (6 bases). Germline loops: CDR1 MDHEN, CDR2 SYDVKM. The ends were cut back, 7 bases at V and 4 bases at J, with 11 bases in the middle. This CDR3 has 12 amino acids. CDR3 in amino acids: CASTLTGYEQYF. CDR3 in DNA: TGTGCCAGCACCCTCACAGGGTACGAGCAGTACTTC.

This clone was detected only once. The rearrangement joins TRBV7-2 to TRBJ2-5; 10 bases are shared with TRBD2. Per germline, CDR1 SGHTA and CDR2 FQGNSA. This CDR3 has 17 amino acids. The V gene end was trimmed by 4 bases and the J gene end by 4 bases; junction bases not matched to a gene: 12. The CDR3 DNA sequence: TGTGCCAGCAGCTATGAGCGGGAGGGAGTACGCAGAGAGACCCAGTACTTC. It codes for CASSYEREGVRRETQYF. Drawing the rest from reference TRBV7-2 and TRBJ2-5, the complete variable domain is GAGVSQSPSNKVTEKGKDVELRCDPISGHTALYWYRQSLGQGLEFLIYFQGNSAPDKSGLPSDRFSAERTGGSVSTLTIQRTQQEDSAVYLCASSYEREGVRRETQYFGPGTRLLVL.

The chain has TRBV13 and TRBJ2-7; TRBD1 matches at 7 bases. V trimming: 5 bases; J trimming: 1 base; junction bases outside the gene matches: 2. Germline-derived CDR1 and CDR2 are PRHDT and FYEKMQ (reference sequence). There are 13 residues in the CDR3. CDR3 loop: CASSVGQSYEQYF. In DNA, the CDR3 is TGTGCCAGCAGCGTGGGACAGTCCTACGAGCAGTACTTC.